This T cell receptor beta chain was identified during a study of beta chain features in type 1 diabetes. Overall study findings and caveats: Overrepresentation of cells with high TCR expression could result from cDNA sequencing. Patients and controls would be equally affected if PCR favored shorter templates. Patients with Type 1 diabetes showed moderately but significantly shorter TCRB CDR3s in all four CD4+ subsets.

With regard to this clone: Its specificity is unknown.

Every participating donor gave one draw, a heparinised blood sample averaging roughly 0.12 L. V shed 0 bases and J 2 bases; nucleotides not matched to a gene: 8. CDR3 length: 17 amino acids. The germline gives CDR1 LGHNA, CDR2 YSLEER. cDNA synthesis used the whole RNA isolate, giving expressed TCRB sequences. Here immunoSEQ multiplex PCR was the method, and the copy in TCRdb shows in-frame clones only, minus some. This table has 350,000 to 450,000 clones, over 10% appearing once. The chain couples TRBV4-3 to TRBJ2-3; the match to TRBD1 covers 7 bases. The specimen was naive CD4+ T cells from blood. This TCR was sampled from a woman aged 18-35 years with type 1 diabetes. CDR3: CASSQDRRDSFTDTQYF. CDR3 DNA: TGCGCCAGCAGCCAAGATCGTCGGGACAGCTTCACAGATACGCAGTATTTT.